This T cell receptor (beta chain) was identified during a study of blood T cell repertoires in COVID-19. Authors' methods: It was from reference gene primer amplification that nucleated cell counts were estimated. Profiled with immunoSEQ multiplex PCR; TCRdb holds only in-frame clones, not every one. V, J and clone size reflect that table, while D and trimming were determined from the DNA. The sample records 250,000 to 300,000 clones, approximately 91% being singletons. The TCR originated in a middle-aged woman with acute COVID-19. What was sequenced was PBMCs or T cells enriched from blood (not recorded which).

CDR3 sequence: CAWSVRRRSNEQFF. The CDR3, as DNA: TGTGCCTGGAGTGTACGACGTAGGAGCAATGAGCAGTTCTTC. This sequence joins TRBV30 and TRBJ2-1; no reliable D call. This CDR3 is 14 amino acids long. Germline values: CDR1 GTSNPN, CDR2 SVGIG (reference sequence). The germline V and J ends were trimmed by 0 bases and 6 bases, with 12 bases remaining between them.